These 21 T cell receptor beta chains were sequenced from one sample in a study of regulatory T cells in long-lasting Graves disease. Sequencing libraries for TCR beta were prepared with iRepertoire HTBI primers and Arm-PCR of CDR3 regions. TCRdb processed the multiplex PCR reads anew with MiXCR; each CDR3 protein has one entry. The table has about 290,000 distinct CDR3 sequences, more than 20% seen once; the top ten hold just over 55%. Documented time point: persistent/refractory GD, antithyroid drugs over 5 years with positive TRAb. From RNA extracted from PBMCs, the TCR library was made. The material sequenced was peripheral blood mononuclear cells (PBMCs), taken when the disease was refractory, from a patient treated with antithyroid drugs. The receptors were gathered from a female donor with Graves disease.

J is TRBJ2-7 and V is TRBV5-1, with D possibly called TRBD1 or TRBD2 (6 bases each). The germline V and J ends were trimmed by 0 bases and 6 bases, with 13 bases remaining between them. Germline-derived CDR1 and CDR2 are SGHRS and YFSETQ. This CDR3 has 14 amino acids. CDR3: CASSLVWGAGEQYF. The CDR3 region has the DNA TGCGCCAGCAGCTTGGTGTGGGGGGCGGGCGAGCAGTACTTC.

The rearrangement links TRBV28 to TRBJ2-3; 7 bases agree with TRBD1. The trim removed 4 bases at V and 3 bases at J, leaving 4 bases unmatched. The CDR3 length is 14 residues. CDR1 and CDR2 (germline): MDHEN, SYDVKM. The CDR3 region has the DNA TGTGCCAGCAGTTCCTCGACAGGGACAGATACGCAGTATTTT. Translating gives CASSSSTGTDTQYF.

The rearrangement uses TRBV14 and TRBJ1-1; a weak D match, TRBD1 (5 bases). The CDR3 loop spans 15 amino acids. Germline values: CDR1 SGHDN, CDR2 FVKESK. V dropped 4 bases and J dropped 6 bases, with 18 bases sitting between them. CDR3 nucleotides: TGTGCCAGCAGCCCGCGCCTGGGGCTCGGACCTGAAGCTTTCTTT. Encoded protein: CASSPRLGLGPEAFF.

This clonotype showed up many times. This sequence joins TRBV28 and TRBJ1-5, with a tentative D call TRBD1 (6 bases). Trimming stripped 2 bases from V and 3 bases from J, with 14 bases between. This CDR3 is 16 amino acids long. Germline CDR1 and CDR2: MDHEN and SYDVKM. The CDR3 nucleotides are TGTGCCAGCAGTTTACAAGGGGAGGGGGTCAATCAGCCCCAGCATTTT. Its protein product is CASSLQGEGVNQPQHF.

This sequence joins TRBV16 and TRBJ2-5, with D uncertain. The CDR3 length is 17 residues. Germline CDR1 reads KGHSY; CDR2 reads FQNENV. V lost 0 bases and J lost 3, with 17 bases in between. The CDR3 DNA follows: TGTGCCAGCAGCCAATCGAGTAGCCTAGATCTTGAAGAGACCCAGTACTTC. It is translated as CASSQSSSLDLEETQYF.

For the CDR3, the DNA is TGTGCCAGCAGTGGAGGGACCGCTGGAGAGACCCAGTACTTC. Its translation: CASSGGTAGETQYF. This chain uses TRBV6-1 with TRBJ2-5; possibly TRBD1 or TRBD2 for D (5 bases each). Germline loops: CDR1 MNHNS, CDR2 SASEGT. CDR3 size: 14 residues. The germline V and J ends were trimmed by 4 bases and 4 bases, with 13 bases remaining between them.

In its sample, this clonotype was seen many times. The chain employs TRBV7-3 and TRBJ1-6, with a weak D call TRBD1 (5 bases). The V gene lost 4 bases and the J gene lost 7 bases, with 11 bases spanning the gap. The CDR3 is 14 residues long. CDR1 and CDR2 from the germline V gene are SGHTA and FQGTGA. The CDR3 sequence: CASSSGTGNSPLHF. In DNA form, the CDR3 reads TGTGCCAGCAGCTCCGGGACGGGCAATTCACCCCTCCACTTT.

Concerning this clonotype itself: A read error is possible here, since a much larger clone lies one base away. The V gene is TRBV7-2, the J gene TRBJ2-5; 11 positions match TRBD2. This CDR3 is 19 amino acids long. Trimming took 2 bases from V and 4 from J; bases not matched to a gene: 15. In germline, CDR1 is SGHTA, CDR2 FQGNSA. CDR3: CASSLRSRLAGMFSETQYF. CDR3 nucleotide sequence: TGTGCCAGCAGCTTAAGAAGTCGACTAGCGGGGATGTTCTCAGAGACCCAGTACTTC.

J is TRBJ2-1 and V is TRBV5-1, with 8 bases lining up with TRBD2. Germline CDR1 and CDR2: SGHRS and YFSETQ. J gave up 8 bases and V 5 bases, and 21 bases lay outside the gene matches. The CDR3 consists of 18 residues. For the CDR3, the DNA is TGCGCCAGCAGGTTCCGGGCCGTCCCGGGACTAGGGAACGATGAGCAGTTCTTC. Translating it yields CASRFRAVPGLGNDEQFF.

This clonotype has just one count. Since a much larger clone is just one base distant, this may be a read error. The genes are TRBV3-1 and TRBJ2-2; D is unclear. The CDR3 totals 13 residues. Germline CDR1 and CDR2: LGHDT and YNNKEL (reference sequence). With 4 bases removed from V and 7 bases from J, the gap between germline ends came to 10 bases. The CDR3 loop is CASSRDPDGELFF. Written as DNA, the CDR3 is TGTGCCAGCAGCCGAGATCCGGACGGGGAGCTGTTTTTT.

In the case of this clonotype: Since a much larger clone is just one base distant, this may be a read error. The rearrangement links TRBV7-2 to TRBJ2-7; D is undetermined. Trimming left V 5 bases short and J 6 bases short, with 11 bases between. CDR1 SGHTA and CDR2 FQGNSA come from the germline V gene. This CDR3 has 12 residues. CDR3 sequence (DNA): TGTGCCAGCAGCCTTTTAACCTGCGAGCAGTACTTC. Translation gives CASSLLTCEQYF.

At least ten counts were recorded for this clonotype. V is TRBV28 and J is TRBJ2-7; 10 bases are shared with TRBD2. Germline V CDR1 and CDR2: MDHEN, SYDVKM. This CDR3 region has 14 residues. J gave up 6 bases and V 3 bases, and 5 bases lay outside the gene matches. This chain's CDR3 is CASSFRLAGGEQYF. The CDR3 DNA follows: TGTGCCAGCAGTTTCAGATTAGCGGGAGGCGAGCAGTACTTC.

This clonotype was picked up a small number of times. In nucleotides, the CDR3 is TGCAGCGTTCAGATCCTGAATCTCGTTGAAGCTTTCTTT. It specifies CSVQILNLVEAFF. V usage is TRBV29-1 and J usage is TRBJ1-1, with unresolved D. V lost 5 bases, J lost 7 bases, and 17 bases lay in between. The CDR3 consists of 13 residues. Germline assignment: CDR1 SQVTM and CDR2 ANQGSEA.

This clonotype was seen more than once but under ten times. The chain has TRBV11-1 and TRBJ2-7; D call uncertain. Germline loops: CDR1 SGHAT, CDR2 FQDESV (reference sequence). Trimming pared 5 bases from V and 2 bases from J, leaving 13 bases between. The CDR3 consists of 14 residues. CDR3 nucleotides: TGTGCCAGCAGCAAGTACAAGCGCGCCTACGAGCAGTACTTC. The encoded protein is CASSKYKRAYEQYF.

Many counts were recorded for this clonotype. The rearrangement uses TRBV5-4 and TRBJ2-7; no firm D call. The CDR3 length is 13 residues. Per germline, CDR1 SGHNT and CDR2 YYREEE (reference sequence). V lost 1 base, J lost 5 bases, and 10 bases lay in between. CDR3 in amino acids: CASSLLSADEQYF. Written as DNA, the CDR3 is TGTGCCAGCAGCTTGTTGTCCGCGGACGAGCAGTACTTC.

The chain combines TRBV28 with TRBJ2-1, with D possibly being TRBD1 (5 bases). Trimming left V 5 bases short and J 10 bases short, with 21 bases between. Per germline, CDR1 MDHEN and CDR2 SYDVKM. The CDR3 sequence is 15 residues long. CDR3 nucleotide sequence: TGTGCCAGCAGTCCTCCCCTAGGGGTGGCGTGGGAGCAGTTCTTC. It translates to CASSPPLGVAWEQFF.

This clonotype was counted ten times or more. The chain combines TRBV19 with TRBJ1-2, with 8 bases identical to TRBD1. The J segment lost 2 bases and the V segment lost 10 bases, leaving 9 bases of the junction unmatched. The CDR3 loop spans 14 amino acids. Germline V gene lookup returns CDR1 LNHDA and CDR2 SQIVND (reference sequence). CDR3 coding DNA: TGTGCCACCTCAGGGGGCGTCCTGAACTATGGCTACACCTTC. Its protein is CATSGGVLNYGYTF.

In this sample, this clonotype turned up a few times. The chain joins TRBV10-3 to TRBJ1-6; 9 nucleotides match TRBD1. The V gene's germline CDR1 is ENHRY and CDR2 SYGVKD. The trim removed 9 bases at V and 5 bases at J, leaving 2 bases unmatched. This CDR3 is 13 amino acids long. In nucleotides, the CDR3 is TGTGCCATTGGACAGGGGAATAATTCACCCCTCCACTTT. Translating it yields CAIGQGNNSPLHF.

The DNA of the CDR3 is TGTGCCAGCAGCCAAGATTCGGCTGGGGGGAGGAACACTGAAGCTTTCTTT. Its translation: CASSQDSAGGRNTEAFF. The V call is TRBV14, the J call TRBJ1-1; D might be TRBD1 (5 bases). Trimming took 0 bases from V and 1 from J, leaving 15 bases between them. CDR1 is SGHDN, CDR2 FVKESK, per germline. This CDR3 spans 17 amino acids.

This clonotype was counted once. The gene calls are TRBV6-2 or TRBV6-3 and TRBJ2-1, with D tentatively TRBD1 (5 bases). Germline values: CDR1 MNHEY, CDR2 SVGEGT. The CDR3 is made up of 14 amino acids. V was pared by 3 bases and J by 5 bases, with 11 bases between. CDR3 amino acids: CASSYLGRDNEQFF. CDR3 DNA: TGTGCCAGCAGTTATTTGGGCAGGGACAATGAGCAGTTCTTC.

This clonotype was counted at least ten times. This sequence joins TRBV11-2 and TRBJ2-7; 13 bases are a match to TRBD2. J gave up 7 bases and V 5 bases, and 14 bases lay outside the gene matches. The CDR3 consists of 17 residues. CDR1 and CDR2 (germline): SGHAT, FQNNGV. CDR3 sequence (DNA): TGTGCCAGCAGCCCGACCTCCGGACTAGCGGGAGCTGGGGAGCAGTACTTC. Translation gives CASSPTSGLAGAGEQYF.